One and the same sample provided the 20 T cell receptor beta chains below, sequenced in a study of cytomegalovirus exposure and HLA in healthy donors (dated by TCRdb to the late 2010s). To prepare the library, the immunoSEQ multiplex PCR assay was applied. For the multiplex PCR, a mixture combining 60 forward primers for TCR Vbeta segments and 13 reverse primers for TCR Jbeta segments was used. This immuneACCESS table, as held by TCRdb, lists in-frame sequences with V and J called but not all clones. Of the missing ones, under half trace to an unresolved V gene in checked studies; the others have no known cause. This sample gives 210,000 or so clones in total; under 85% of them show up just once. The ten biggest clones cover about 9.4% of the sample. Sequences were obtained from PBMCs. The source of these receptors is a woman in her forties or fifties in good health and CMV-seropositive.

The chain carries TRBV19 and TRBJ1-2, with 8 bases matching TRBD1. From germline, CDR1 is LNHDA and CDR2 SQIVND (reference sequence). Unmatched junction bases numbered 7, after V lost 7 bases and J lost 6 bases. This CDR3 has 13 residues. The CDR3 sequence: CASTPGTGNGYTF. The CDR3 nucleotides are TGTGCCAGTACCCCCGGGACAGGAAATGGCTACACCTTC. Full variable domain (missing parts from reference TRBV19 and TRBJ1-2): DGGITQSPKYLFRKEGQNVTLSCEQNLNHDAMYWYRQDPGQGLRLIYYSQIVNDFQKGDIAEGYSVSREKKESFPLTVTSAQKNPTAFYLCASTPGTGNGYTFGSGTRLTVV.

This chain links TRBV30 with TRBJ1-2; 8 nucleotides line up with TRBD1. Germline CDR1 and CDR2: GTSNPN and SVGIG (reference sequence). Trimming at V came to 3 bases and at J to 1 base, leaving 1 base not matched to a gene. The CDR3 is 13 amino acids. The CDR3 sequence is CAWRGQDNYGYTF. CDR3 in DNA: TGTGCCTGGAGGGGACAGGATAACTATGGCTACACCTTC.

The rearrangement joins TRBV5-6 to TRBJ2-5; a possible D gene is TRBD1 (5 bases). From germline, CDR1 is SGHDT and CDR2 YYEEEE. V lost 1 base and J 3 bases, leaving 10 bases between the germline ends. This CDR3 has 14 residues. CDR3 nucleotides: TGTGCCAGCAGCTTGATGGACACCGAAGAGACCCAGTACTTC. Its translation: CASSLMDTEETQYF.

The rearrangement joins TRBV21-1 to TRBJ2-2; the DNA was not compared with TRBD2, the D call given in the table. TRBV21-1 is a pseudogene. This CDR3 contains 18 residues. CDR3 sequence reads: CASSKVCHCGTHTGELFF. CDR3 sequence (DNA): TGTGCCAGCAGCAAAGTTTGTCATTGCGGCACACACACCGGGGAGCTGTTTTTT.

As regards this clone: A read error may account for a junction end that differs from germline. The J gene is TRBJ1-6, the V gene TRBV9, with 9 bases that match TRBD1. In germline, CDR1 is SGDLS, CDR2 YYNGEE. This CDR3 is 15 amino acids long. CDR3 in DNA: TGTGCCAACAGCGTAGGGACAGGGCTAGGGTCACCCCTCCACTTT. Its translation is CANSVGTGLGSPLHF.

The V and J genes are TRBV4-3 and TRBJ2-3; 8 positions agree with TRBD2. Germline CDR1 LGHNA, CDR2 YSLEER. This CDR3 has 14 residues. The junction had 10 bases not matched to a gene; V was cut back by 8 bases and J by 6 bases. CDR3 nucleotides: TGCGCCAGCTCCCTTGCCCCGGGGGGGGATACGCAGTATTTT. It encodes CASSLAPGGDTQYF.

This chain uses TRBV7-9 with TRBJ1-5, with D possibly being TRBD1 (5 bases). The length of the CDR3 is 14 residues. Looked up from germline, CDR1 is SEHNR and CDR2 is FQNEAQ (reference sequence). V lost 6 bases to trimming and J lost 1 base, with 10 bases between them. Written as DNA, the CDR3 is TGTGCCAGCAGTTTAACAGGAAGCAATCAGCCCCAGCATTTT. Translating it yields CASSLTGSNQPQHF.

This rearrangement joins TRBV19 to TRBJ1-1; D is perhaps TRBD1 (6 bases). The germline V gene encodes CDR1 LNHDA and CDR2 SQIVND (reference sequence). CDR3 length: 15 amino acids. With 8 bases removed from V and 4 bases from J, the gap between germline ends came to 20 bases. CDR3 protein: CASLSNRAVSTEAFF. The CDR3 bases are TGTGCCAGTCTCTCGAACAGGGCGGTAAGCACTGAAGCTTTCTTT.

V and J are TRBV5-1 and TRBJ1-2; 10 bases fit TRBD1. V trimming: 2 bases; J trimming: 7 bases; junction bases outside the gene matches: 5. The CDR3 has 14 residues. The V gene's germline CDR1 is SGHRS and CDR2 YFSETQ. CDR3 residues: CASSLGTGVAGYTF. The CDR3 nucleotides are TGCGCCAGCAGCTTAGGGACAGGGGTTGCTGGCTACACCTTC.

This rearrangement joins TRBV5-6 to TRBJ1-1, with 7 positions matching TRBD1. The CDR3 extends over 17 amino acids. The J segment lost 2 bases and the V segment lost 1 base, leaving 11 bases of the junction unmatched. CDR1 is SGHDT and CDR2 is YYEEEE in the germline V gene. The CDR3 DNA follows: TGTGCCAGCAGCTTGACCATCACAGGGGCTGACAACACTGAAGCTTTCTTT. It translates to CASSLTITGADNTEAFF.

The V call is TRBV7-2, the J call TRBJ2-5; TRBD2 aligns across 11 bases. Germline V gene data show CDR1 as SGHTA and CDR2 as FQGNSA. Trimming took 0 bases from V and 11 from J; bases not matched to a gene: 5. This CDR3 region has 14 residues. In DNA form, the CDR3 reads TGTGCCAGCAGCTTAGCTAGCGGGGGGGCTCGGCAGTACTTC. Its protein is CASSLASGGARQYF.

This chain uses TRBV11-2 with TRBJ1-2; possible D gene TRBD1, 5 bases. Germline lookup yields CDR1 SGHAT and CDR2 FQNNGV. V lost 5 bases and J 3 bases, leaving 10 bases between the germline ends. The CDR3 covers 13 residues. The CDR3 DNA is TGTGCCAGCAGCCCGGGACTCCACTATGGCTACACCTTC. It is translated as CASSPGLHYGYTF.

V gene TRBV6-5 combines with J gene TRBJ1-2, with a possible D match to TRBD1 (5 bases). CDR3 length equals 15 residues. The germline gives CDR1 MNHEY, CDR2 SVGAGI. V was clipped by 6 bases and J by 2 bases, with 16 bases between them. The CDR3 is CASSPGRGVNYGYTF. The CDR3 region has the DNA TGTGCCAGCAGCCCAGGGCGAGGAGTGAACTATGGCTACACCTTC.

J is TRBJ2-7 and V is TRBV29-1; D is undetermined. The V end was cut by 7 bases, the J end by 4 bases, with 11 bases between. The CDR3 has 11 amino acids. The germline gives CDR1 SQVTM, CDR2 ANQGSEA. CDR3 protein: CSGLSLYEQYF. In nucleotides, the CDR3 is TGCAGCGGCTTGTCCCTATACGAGCAGTACTTC.

V usage is TRBV5-1 and J usage is TRBJ1-2; a possible D gene is TRBD1 (6 bases). The CDR3 totals 14 residues. V was trimmed by 4 bases and J by 0 bases, leaving 10 bases between them. The germline gives CDR1 SGHRS, CDR2 YFSETQ. The CDR3 DNA is TGCGCCAGCAGCATACAGGGAACTAACTATGGCTACACCTTC. It codes for CASSIQGTNYGYTF.

About this clone: At the DNA level, this CDR3 is encoded by other sequences in the same sample as well. The rearrangement uses TRBV27 and TRBJ1-5; D might be TRBD1 (6 bases). Germline V gives CDR1 MNHEY, CDR2 SMNVEV (reference sequence). This CDR3 has 14 residues. V lost 5 bases and J 1 base, leaving 9 bases between the germline ends. CDR3: CASSLRGSNQPQHF. CDR3 DNA: TGTGCCAGCAGTCTCAGGGGCAGCAATCAGCCCCAGCATTTT.

CDR3 DNA: TGTGCCAGCAGTTGGGCCCGGGGACAGACCTACGAGCAGTACTTC. This encodes CASSWARGQTYEQYF. This chain connects TRBV6-5 to TRBJ2-7; 7 bases match TRBD1. V shed 4 bases, J shed 2 bases, and the junction held 8 bases outside the gene matches. The CDR3 runs 15 residues. Germline CDR1 is MNHEY and CDR2 is SVGAGI.

V is TRBV5-3 and J is TRBJ2-3, with D possibly being TRBD2 (5 bases). TRBV5-3 is an ORF for which the function is uncertain. Trimming stripped 5 bases from V and 3 bases from J, with 7 bases between. This CDR3 spans 12 amino acids. The CDR3 protein is CARSCGTDTQYF. The DNA for the CDR3 is TGTGCCAGAAGTTGCGGGACAGATACGCAGTATTTT.

This clone occurred once. As DNA, the CDR3 is TGTGCCAGCAGTGGTGGGACAGACCTATTTTATGGCTACACCTTC. Protein product: CASSGGTDLFYGYTF. This rearrangement joins TRBV6-6 to TRBJ1-2; 7 nucleotides line up with TRBD1. V gave up 5 bases and J gave up 5 bases; unmatched junction bases: 11. The germline V gene has CDR1 MNHNY and CDR2 SVGAGI (reference sequence). The CDR3 is 15 amino acids.

The chain recombines TRBV7-2 with TRBJ2-1; no clear D gene. V lost 0 bases and J lost 9, with 15 bases in between. The CDR3 spans 15 residues. Germline-derived CDR1 and CDR2 are SGHTA and FQGNSA. CDR3 sequence: CASSLARHSASEQFF. The CDR3 region has the DNA TGTGCCAGCAGCTTAGCTCGGCACTCCGCTAGTGAGCAGTTCTTC.